This T cell receptor beta chain was identified in a study of T cell repertoires in cytomegalovirus infection. Overall study context: Based on public TCR beta signatures, there were indications of CMV infection and of a matching HLA type. Overall study results and limits: Adding up the frequency of public TCR beta families identified people who carried CMV plus the relevant HLA. In two of eight donors, the top clonotype was HLA-C-restricted CMV-specific.

Trimming took 8 bases from V and 15 from J; bases not matched to a gene: 18. The CDR3 is 14 amino acids. Germline lookup yields CDR1 MNHEY and CDR2 SVGEGT. Each CDR3 protein gets one entry after TCRdb re-called the reads with MiXCR. The sample records 740,000 or so distinct CDR3 sequences, 35% to 40% being singletons. Of note for this clonotype: Its antigen is currently unknown.

This sequence was found in a human donor in good health (CMV status not recorded). Some clones in this sample may be carry-over from other donors' samples. The rearrangement uses TRBV6-2 or TRBV6-3 and TRBJ2-2, with 7 bases that match TRBD1. The sequenced material came from PBMCs. The CDR3 spells CASFNHGQVRKLFF. CDR3 bases: TGTGCCAGCTTTAATCACGGACAGGTCCGGAAGTTGTTTTTT.